The present T cell receptor beta chain was sequenced within a study of shared clonotypes between healthy human individuals. CD45RO-negative, CCR7-positively selected cells formed the naive CD8 fraction, excluding terminally differentiated effector memory CD45RA+ cells. HIV-negative, healthy adults without recent acute infections or vaccinations were the donors. The assay was immunoSEQ multiplex PCR, and TCRdb's table has in-frame clones only and misses some. This sample yields some 2.1 million clones, of which just under 95% are seen a single time; about 1.1% belongs to the top ten. Of note for this clone: The antigen remains unidentified.

Whole-study findings and limits: Larger richness was generally estimated for naive than memory subsets. The sole specimen, blood, was sampled, and tissue repertoires likely differ.

The clonotype was recovered from a man aged 18-30 years in good health. The sequencing sample was made of naive CD8+ T cells sorted from blood.

The DNA for the CDR3 is TGTGCCAGCAGCGGAGAAGTCCGGGACCTACCCTATAATTCACCCCTCCACTTT. It translates to CASSGEVRDLPYNSPLHF. The chain has TRBV2 and TRBJ1-6, with a tentative D call TRBD1 (5 bases). Trimming stripped 6 bases from V and 2 bases from J, with 20 bases between. The CDR3 is 18 residues long. In germline, CDR1 is SNHLY, CDR2 FYNNEI.